The sequence of this T cell receptor beta chain was determined in a study of identical twins. Study-wide results and limits: Possibly, invariant MAIT and iNKT cells partly confounded zero-insertion analyses.

The CDR3 totals 16 residues. The V gene's germline CDR1 is LGHNA and CDR2 YNFKEQ. V shed 1 base and J 2 bases; nucleotides not matched to a gene: 5. TCRdb passed the 5' RACE reads through MiXCR, listing each CDR3 protein once. The repertoire holds fewer than 350,000 distinct CDR3 sequences, with more than 6.5% as singletons. This clonotype was picked up a small number of times. Its cognate antigen is unknown. The sample also formed part of further work on yellow fever vaccine responses in identical twins.

The specimen sequenced was memory (CD45RO+) T cells sorted from blood. V is TRBV4-2 and J is TRBJ2-3; 8 nucleotides line up with TRBD2. This sequence originates from a woman between 18 and 29 years old in good health. CDR3 nucleotides: TGTGCCAGCAGCCAAGCTTCGGGGGGGGACACAGATACGCAGTATTTT. Translation: CASSQASGGDTDTQYF.